One sample yielded the 14 T cell receptor beta chains listed below, sequenced in a study of T cells in localized non-small cell lung cancer. Sequenced by immunoSEQ multiplex PCR; TCRdb stores in-frame clones only, minus some. The data contain 30,000 or so clones, roughly 90% of them seen just once; the ten biggest clones take up about 4%. The sequences come from peripheral blood mononuclear cells, collected before any cancer treatment. The source of these receptors is a woman between 35 and 75 years old with stage III lung adenocarcinoma.

The chain recombines TRBV6-1 with TRBJ1-1; tentatively, D is TRBD1 (5 bases). V was shortened by 4 bases and J by 5 bases, with 11 bases between the two germline ends. The germline CDR1 and CDR2 sequences are MNHNS and SASEGT. This CDR3 has 13 residues. The CDR3 DNA follows: TGTGCCAGCAGTGGGACATTAATAACTGAAGCTTTCTTT. It specifies CASSGTLITEAFF.

The V gene is TRBV20-1, the J gene TRBJ1-1, with D unresolved. The germline V and J ends were trimmed by 6 bases and 4 bases, with 9 bases remaining between them. CDR1 is DFQATT and CDR2 is SNEGSKA in the germline V gene (reference sequence). The CDR3 is 11 residues long. The DNA for the CDR3 is TGCAGTGCCTCATTAGCCACTGAAGCTTTCTTT. Translating gives CSASLATEAFF.

The chain uses TRBV4-2 and TRBJ2-5; 8 bases agree with TRBD2. The end of the DNA is better explained by TRBJ2-7, so the J call may be wrong. The germline gives CDR1 LGHNA, CDR2 YNFKEQ. The CDR3 is 16 amino acids. Here the CDR3 DNA reads TGTGCCAGCAGCCAAGATACGGGGGCGGGGGGATCCGAGCAGTACTTC. Encoded protein: CASSQDTGAGGSEQYF.

The chain has TRBV7-8 and TRBJ1-3; D is uncertain. The CDR3 length is 16 residues. Germline CDR1 SGHVS, CDR2 FQNEAQ. V lost 0 bases and J 2 bases, leaving 11 bases between the germline ends. CDR3 protein: CASSLARSGTGNTIYF. DNA for the CDR3: TGTGCCAGCAGCTTAGCCCGTTCGGGAACTGGAAACACCATATATTTT.

This clone has a single count. J is TRBJ2-2 and V is TRBV5-1; 8 bases are a match to TRBD2. V shed 2 bases and J 6 bases; nucleotides not matched to a gene: 6. The V gene's germline CDR1 is SGHRS and CDR2 YFSETQ. The CDR3 has 15 residues. CDR3 sequence: CASSLAGDWAGELFF. The CDR3 DNA sequence: TGCGCCAGCAGCTTAGCGGGAGATTGGGCCGGGGAGCTGTTTTTT.

In its sample, this clone was seen once. This CDR3 is also generated by other DNA sequences in the sample. The chain couples TRBV12-5 to TRBJ1-3; D is uncertain. Trimming stripped 1 base from V and 4 bases from J, with 14 bases between. The length of the CDR3 is 16 residues. Germline CDR1 LGHNT, CDR2 FRNRAP. The DNA of the CDR3 is TGTGCTAGTGGTTTGGACAGTTCTGGATTCGGAAACACCATATATTTT. This translates into CASGLDSSGFGNTIYF.

The chain is built from TRBV4-1 and TRBJ2-5; TRBD1 agrees at 12 bases. The CDR3 runs to 16 residues. V shed 3 bases and J 5 bases; nucleotides not matched to a gene: 7. The germline V gene encodes CDR1 MGHRA and CDR2 YSYEKL. In nucleotides, the CDR3 is TGCGCCAGCAGCCAGGCCGGGACAGGGGGCAGTGAGACCCAGTACTTC. This encodes CASSQAGTGGSETQYF.

The chain is built from TRBV11-2 and TRBJ1-4; D remains unclear. Trimming left V 1 base short and J 7 bases short, with 1 base between. Germline CDR1 and CDR2: SGHAT and FQNNGV. This CDR3 region has 11 residues. The CDR3 DNA follows: TGTGCCAGCAGCTTAGGTGAAAAACTGTTTTTT. It translates to CASSLGEKLFF.

The V call is TRBV5-5, the J call TRBJ1-3; D is unresolved. Trimming cost V 0 bases and J 1 base, with 8 bases left between them. The CDR3 is 15 amino acids. Germline CDR1 reads SGHKS; CDR2 reads YYEKEE (reference sequence). CDR3 residues: CASSLEQQSGNTIYF. The DNA of the CDR3 is TGTGCCAGCAGCTTGGAACAGCAGTCTGGAAACACCATATATTTT.

The rearrangement joins TRBV7-9 to TRBJ2-5, with 11 bases aligning to TRBD1. The germline gives CDR1 SEHNR, CDR2 FQNEAQ (reference sequence). Trimming removed 5 bases from V and 5 bases from J; junction bases left unmatched: 7. CDR3 length: 15 amino acids. The CDR3 coding sequence is TGTGCCAGCAGCACAGGACAGGGGGCAGGGGAGACCCAGTACTTC. Protein product: CASSTGQGAGETQYF.

This clone was seen just once. V and J are TRBV4-1 and TRBJ2-3; no clear D. Trimming took 0 bases from V and 2 from J, leaving 6 bases between them. The CDR3 consists of 14 residues. CDR1 and CDR2 (germline): MGHRA, YSYEKL. CDR3 region: CASSQDQTTDTQYF. CDR3 coding DNA: TGCGCCAGCAGCCAAGACCAGACCACAGATACGCAGTATTTT.

The J gene is TRBJ1-1, the V gene TRBV6-6; 7 nucleotides agree with TRBD1. Germline-derived CDR1 and CDR2 are MNHNY and SVGAGI (reference sequence). The V segment lost 6 bases and the J segment 10 bases; nucleotides outside the gene matches: 5. CDR3 length equals 11 residues. The CDR3 sequence is CASRSQGGAFF. As DNA, the CDR3 is TGTGCCAGCAGGAGCCAGGGGGGAGCTTTCTTT.

The rearrangement links TRBV5-1 to TRBJ1-2; D uncertain. Germline V gene data show CDR1 as SGHRS and CDR2 as YFSETQ. V was shortened by 0 bases and J by 8 bases, with 8 bases between the two germline ends. CDR3 size: 12 residues. CDR3 amino acids: CASSLDGKGYTF. The CDR3 DNA reads as TGCGCCAGCAGCTTGGACGGCAAAGGCTACACCTTC.

This sequence joins TRBV19 and TRBJ2-3; perhaps TRBD2 as D (6 bases). Trimming removed 3 bases at V and 0 bases at J, with 19 bases between. This CDR3 comprises 18 residues. Germline V gene sequence: CDR1 LNHDA, CDR2 SQIVND (reference sequence). The CDR3, as DNA: TGTGCCAGTAGTATCTTTTCAGGTAGCGGAGCTAGCACAGATACGCAGTATTTT. Translating gives CASSIFSGSGASTDTQYF.